A selection of T cell receptor beta chains follows, all from one sample in a study of beta chain features in type 1 diabetes. Sequencing was performed with immunoSEQ multiplex PCR; in TCRdb, only in-frame clones are kept and a portion is missing. The sample has a few hundred thousand clones, around 21% seen once. Sequencing was performed on naive CD4+ T cells from blood. The origin of the receptors is a middle-aged woman with type 1 diabetes. Each CDR3 is given with its conserved first and last residue. Each record gives: J gene, D gene, clone size, V gene, CDR3 DNA, CDR3 protein. A D gene is named only where the DNA matches it firmly. Size values are once, few and many counts, or a class for expanded clones, and some rows have none.

TRBJ2-7 TRBD2 - TRBV5-1 TGCGCCAGCAGCTTGACGGCTAGCGGGAGTCCCGAGCAGTACTTC CASSLTASGSPEQYF
TRBJ2-5 - - TRBV5-1 TGCGCCAGCAGCTCGCCCTTGACTAACCAAGAGACCCAGTACTTC CASSSPLTNQETQYF
TRBJ1-6 TRBD1 few TRBV7-9 TGTGCCAGCAGCTTAGCGTTGGGACAGGGGGTCTTGTTT CASSLALGQGVLF
TRBJ2-7 - - TRBV30 TGTGCCTGGAGTGTTGAGGGAAACTACGAGCAGTACTTC CAWSVEGNYEQYF
TRBJ1-1 - few TRBV10-3 TGTGCCATCAGTGAGTCGGGGGGAACCAACACTGAAGCTTTCTTT CAISESGGTNTEAFF
TRBJ1-5 TRBD1 - TRBV19 TGTGCCAGTAGTTGGGACAGGAGAAATCAGCCCCAGCATTTT CASSWDRRNQPQHF
TRBJ2-1 TRBD2 - TRBV18 TGTGCCAGCTCCCCGACTAGCGGTTACTACAATGAGCAGTTCTTC CASSPTSGYYNEQFF
TRBJ2-1 TRBD1 few TRBV7-3 TGTGCCAGCAGCTCAATGGGACAGTACAATGAGCAGTTCTTC CASSSMGQYNEQFF
TRBJ2-3 - - TRBV29-1 TGCAGCGCCGTCTACCGATCTAGCACAGATACGCAGTATTTT CSAVYRSSTDTQYF
TRBJ2-7 - - TRBV29-1 TGCAGCGTTAGCTCCGACGCAGCGGCCTCCGAGCAGTACTTC CSVSSDAAASEQYF
TRBJ2-1 TRBD2 - TRBV28 TGTGCCAGCCCTCCAGCGGGAGCCCCGAATGAGCAGTTCTTC CASPPAGAPNEQFF
TRBJ1-5 - - TRBV15 TGTGCCACCAGCAGAGGTACCCTCGGAGGGATCGCTCAGCCCCAGCATTTT CATSRGTLGGIAQPQHF
TRBJ1-6 TRBD1 - TRBV5-1 TGCGCCAGCAGCTCGTGGGACAGGGGAATTTCACCCCTCCACTTT CASSSWDRGISPLHF
TRBJ1-5 - - TRBV19 TGTGCCAGTCGGCGGGGGGCATATCAGCCCCAGCATTTT CASRRGAYQPQHF
TRBJ2-5 - few TRBV11-2 TGTGCCAGCAGCTTAGGCGAGGAGACCCAGTACTTC CASSLGEETQYF
TRBJ2-5 TRBD2 few TRBV30 TGTGCCTGGAGGGTAGCGGGAGGGCCTCGCTGGACCCAGTACTTC CAWRVAGGPRWTQYF
TRBJ2-1 TRBD2 few TRBV9 TGTGCCAGCAGCCCAGTGGGGCGGGGGAGTTACAATGAGCAGTTCTTC CASSPVGRGSYNEQFF
TRBJ1-1 - - TRBV5-1 TGCGCCAGCAGCCTCGATGGAACACAGGGAATCACTGAAGCTTTCTTT CASSLDGTQGITEAFF
TRBJ2-7 - few TRBV15 TGTGCCACCAGCAGAGAGCCCGGGAGCAACAACGAGCAGTACTTC CATSREPGSNNEQYF
TRBJ2-1 - - TRBV5-1 TGCGCCAGCAGCCGGGGGCGGGGGCCCGATGAGCAGTTCTTC CASSRGRGPDEQFF
TRBJ1-2 TRBD1 - TRBV18 TGTGCCAGCTCACCACTTGGACAGGACTACTATGGCTACACCTTC CASSPLGQDYYGYTF
TRBJ1-2 TRBD1 - TRBV18 TGTGCCAGCTCACCCTTGGACAGGGCTAACTATGGCTACACCTTC CASSPLDRANYGYTF
TRBJ2-3 - - TRBV11-1 TGTGCCAGCAGTCTTCGGGACACAGATACGCAGTATTTT CASSLRDTDTQYF
TRBJ2-5 - - TRBV10-3 TGTGCCATCAGTGAGTCTCCTGAGACCCAGTACTTC CAISESPETQYF